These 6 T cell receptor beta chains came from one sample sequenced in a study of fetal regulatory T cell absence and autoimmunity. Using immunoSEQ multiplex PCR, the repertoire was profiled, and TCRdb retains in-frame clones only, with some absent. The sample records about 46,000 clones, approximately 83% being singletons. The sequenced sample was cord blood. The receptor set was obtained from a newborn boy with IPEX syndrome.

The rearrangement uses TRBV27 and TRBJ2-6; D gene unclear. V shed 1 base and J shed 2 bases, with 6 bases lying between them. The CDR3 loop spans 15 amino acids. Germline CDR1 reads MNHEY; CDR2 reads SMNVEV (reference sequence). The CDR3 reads CASSLLRAGANVLTF. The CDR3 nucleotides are TGTGCCAGCAGTTTATTAAGGGCTGGGGCCAACGTCCTGACTTTC.

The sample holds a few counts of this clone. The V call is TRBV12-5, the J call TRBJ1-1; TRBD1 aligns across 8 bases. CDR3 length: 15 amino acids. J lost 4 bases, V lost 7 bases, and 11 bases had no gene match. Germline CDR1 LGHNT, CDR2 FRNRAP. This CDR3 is CASAHTRTGRTEAFF. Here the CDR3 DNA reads TGTGCTAGTGCCCACACTCGGACAGGGCGCACTGAAGCTTTCTTT. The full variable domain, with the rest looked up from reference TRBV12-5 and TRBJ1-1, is DARVTQTPRHKVTEMGQEVTMRCQPILGHNTVFWYRQTMMQGLELLAYFRNRAPLDDSGMPKDRFSAEMPDATLATLKIQPSEPRDSAVYFCASAHTRTGRTEAFFGQGTRLTVV.

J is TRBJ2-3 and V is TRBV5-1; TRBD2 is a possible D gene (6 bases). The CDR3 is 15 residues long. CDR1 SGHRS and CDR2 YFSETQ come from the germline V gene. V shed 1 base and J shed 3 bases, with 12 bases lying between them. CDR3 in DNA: TGCGCCAGCAGCTTGCCCCCGACTAGGACAGATACGCAGTATTTT. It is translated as CASSLPPTRTDTQYF. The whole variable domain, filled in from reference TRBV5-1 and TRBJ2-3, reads KAGVTQTPRYLIKTRGQQVTLSCSPISGHRSVSWYQQTPGQGLQFLFEYFSETQRNKGNFPGRFSGRQFSNSRSEMNVSTLELGDSALYLCASSLPPTRTDTQYFGPGTRLTVL.

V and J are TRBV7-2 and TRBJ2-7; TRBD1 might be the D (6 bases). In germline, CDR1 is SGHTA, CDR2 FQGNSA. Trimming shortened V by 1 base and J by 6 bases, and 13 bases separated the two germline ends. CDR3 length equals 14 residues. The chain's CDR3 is CASSLGLRGPEQYF. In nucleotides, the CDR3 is TGTGCCAGCAGCTTAGGTCTCAGGGGCCCCGAGCAGTACTTC.

The CDR3 DNA reads TGCAGCGTTGATCAAGTTGAGCGCAGCGGCTACACCTTC. This encodes CSVDQVERSGYTF. The chain joins TRBV29-1 to TRBJ1-2; D is unclear. Between the trimmed V and J ends, which lost 3 bases and 8 bases, there was a span of 16 bases. Germline CDR1 reads SQVTM; CDR2 reads ANQGSEA. CDR3 length: 13 amino acids.

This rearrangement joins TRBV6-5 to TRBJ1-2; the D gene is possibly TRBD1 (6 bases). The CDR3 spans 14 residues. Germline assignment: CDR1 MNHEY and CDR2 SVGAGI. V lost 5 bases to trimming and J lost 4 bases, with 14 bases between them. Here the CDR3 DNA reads TGTGCCAGCAGTACGATTTCGGGGGCCTATGGCTACACCTTC. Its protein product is CASSTISGAYGYTF.